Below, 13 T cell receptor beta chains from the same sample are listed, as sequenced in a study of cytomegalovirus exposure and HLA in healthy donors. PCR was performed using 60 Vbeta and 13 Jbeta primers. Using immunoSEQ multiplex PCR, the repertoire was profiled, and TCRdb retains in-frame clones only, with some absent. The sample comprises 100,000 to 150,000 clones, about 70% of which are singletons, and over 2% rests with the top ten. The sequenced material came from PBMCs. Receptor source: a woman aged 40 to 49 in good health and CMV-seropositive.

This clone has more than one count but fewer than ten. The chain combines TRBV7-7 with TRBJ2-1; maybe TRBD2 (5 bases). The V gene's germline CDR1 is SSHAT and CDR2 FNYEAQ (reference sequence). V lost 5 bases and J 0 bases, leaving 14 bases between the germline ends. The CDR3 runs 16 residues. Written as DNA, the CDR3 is TGTGCCAGCAGCCCTCGACCGGGGAGCTCCTACAATGAGCAGTTCTTC. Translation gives CASSPRPGSSYNEQFF.

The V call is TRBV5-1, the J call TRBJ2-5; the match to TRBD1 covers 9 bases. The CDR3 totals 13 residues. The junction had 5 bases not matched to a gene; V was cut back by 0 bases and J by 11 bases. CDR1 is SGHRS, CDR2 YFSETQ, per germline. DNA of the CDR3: TGCGCCAGCAGCTTGGGGGACAGGGATGAGCAGTACTTC. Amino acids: CASSLGDRDEQYF.

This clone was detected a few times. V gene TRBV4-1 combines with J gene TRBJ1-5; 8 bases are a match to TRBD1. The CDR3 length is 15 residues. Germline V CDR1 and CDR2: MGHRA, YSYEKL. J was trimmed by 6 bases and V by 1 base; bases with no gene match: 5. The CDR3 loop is CASSQGQGFGQPQHF. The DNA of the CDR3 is TGCGCCAGCAGCCAAGGACAGGGGTTTGGTCAGCCCCAGCATTTT.

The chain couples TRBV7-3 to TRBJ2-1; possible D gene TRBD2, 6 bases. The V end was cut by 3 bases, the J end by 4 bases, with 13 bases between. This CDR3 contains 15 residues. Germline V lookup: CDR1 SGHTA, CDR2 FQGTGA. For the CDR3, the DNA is TGTGCCAGCAGCTTCCACTTCGCGGGGTACAATGAGCAGTTCTTC. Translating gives CASSFHFAGYNEQFF.

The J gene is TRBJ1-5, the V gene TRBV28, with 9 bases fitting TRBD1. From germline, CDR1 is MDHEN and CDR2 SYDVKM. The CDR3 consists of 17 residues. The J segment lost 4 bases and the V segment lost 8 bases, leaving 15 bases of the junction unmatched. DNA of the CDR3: TGTGCCAGCTCCAGTAGCTTCGGGACAGGGCGAAATCAGCCCCAGCATTTT. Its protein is CASSSSFGTGRNQPQHF.

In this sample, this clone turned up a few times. Here the CDR3 DNA reads TGTGCCAGCAGCTATGACAGCACTAACTATGGCTACACCTTC. Its translation: CASSYDSTNYGYTF. The chain has TRBV7-2 and TRBJ1-2, with D possibly TRBD1 on 5 matching bases. The ends were cut back, 4 bases at V and 0 bases at J, with 9 bases in the middle. This CDR3 comprises 14 residues. Germline CDR1 reads SGHTA; CDR2 reads FQGNSA.

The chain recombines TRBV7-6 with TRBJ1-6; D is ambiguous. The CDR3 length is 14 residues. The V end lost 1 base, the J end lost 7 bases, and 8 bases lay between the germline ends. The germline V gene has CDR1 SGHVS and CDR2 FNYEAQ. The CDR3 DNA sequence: TGTGCCAGCAGCTTAGAACAGTGGAATTCACCCCTCCACTTT. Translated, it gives CASSLEQWNSPLHF.

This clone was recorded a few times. CDR3 DNA: TGTGCCAGCATGAGGAATTCACCCCTCCACTTT. Protein: CASMRNSPLHF. This rearrangement joins TRBV28 to TRBJ1-6; D gene unclear. In germline, CDR1 is MDHEN, CDR2 SYDVKM. The CDR3 is made up of 11 amino acids. The V and J ends lost 7 bases and 7 bases respectively, with 5 bases between them.

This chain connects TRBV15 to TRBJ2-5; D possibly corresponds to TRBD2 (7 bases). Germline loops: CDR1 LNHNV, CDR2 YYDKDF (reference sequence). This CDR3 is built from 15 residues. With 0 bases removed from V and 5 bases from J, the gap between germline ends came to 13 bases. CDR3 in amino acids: CATSRDPEGGETQYF. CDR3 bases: TGTGCCACCAGCAGAGATCCGGAGGGGGGGGAGACCCAGTACTTC.

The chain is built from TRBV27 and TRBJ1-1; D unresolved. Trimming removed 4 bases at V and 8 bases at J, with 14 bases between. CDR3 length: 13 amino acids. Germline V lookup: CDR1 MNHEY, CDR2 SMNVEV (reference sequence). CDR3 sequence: CASSSNGGPEAFF. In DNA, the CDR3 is TGTGCCAGCAGTTCCAACGGTGGGCCCGAAGCTTTCTTT.

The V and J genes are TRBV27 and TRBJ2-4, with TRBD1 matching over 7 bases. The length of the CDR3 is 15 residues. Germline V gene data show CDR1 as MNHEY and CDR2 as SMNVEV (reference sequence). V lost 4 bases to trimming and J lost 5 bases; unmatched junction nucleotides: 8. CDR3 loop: CASSSTGVGENIQYF. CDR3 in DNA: TGTGCCAGCAGTTCTACAGGGGTAGGGGAAAACATTCAGTACTTC.

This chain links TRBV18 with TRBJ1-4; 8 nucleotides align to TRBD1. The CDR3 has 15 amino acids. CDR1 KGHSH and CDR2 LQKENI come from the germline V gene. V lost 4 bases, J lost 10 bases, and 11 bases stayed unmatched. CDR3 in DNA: TGTGCCAGCTCACAAGGACAGGGCACAGGTGGAAAACTGTTTTTT. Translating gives CASSQGQGTGGKLFF.

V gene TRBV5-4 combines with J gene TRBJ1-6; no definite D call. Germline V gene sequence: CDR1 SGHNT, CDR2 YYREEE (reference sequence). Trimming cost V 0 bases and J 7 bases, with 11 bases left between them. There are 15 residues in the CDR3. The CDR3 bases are TGTGCCAGCAGCTTGGGAGCGCCGGGGAATTCACCCCTCCACTTT. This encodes CASSLGAPGNSPLHF. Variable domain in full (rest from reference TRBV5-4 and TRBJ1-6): ETGVTQSPTHLIKTRGQQVTLRCSSQSGHNTVSWYQQALGQGPQFIFQYYREEENGRGNFPPRFSGLQFPNYSSELNVNALELDDSALYLCASSLGAPGNSPLHFGNGTRLTVT.